This is a list of T cell receptor beta chains from one sample in a study of vaccination effects on CD4 cells after COVID-19. Antigens of these TCRs are unknown. The repertoire was sequenced with immunoSEQ multiplex PCR; TCRdb's copy has only in-frame clones and lacks some. The sample has 70,000 to 75,000 clones, around 77% seen once. Sequencing used CD4+ T cells from PBMCs cultured without peptide, obtained before COVID-19 vaccination. The receptors derive from a human donor who received a COVID-19 vaccine. Each CDR3 is given with its conserved first and last residue. A D gene is named only where the DNA matches it firmly. Not every row has a clone size; where given, it reads once, few, many or a size class.

clone_size,v_call,j_call,d_call,cdr3_nt,cdr3_aa
NA,TRBV9,TRBJ2-3,NA,TGTGCCAGCAGCGTAGAGCTTCAGTTTGACACAGATACGCAGTATTTT,CASSVELQFDTDTQYF
NA,TRBV9,TRBJ1-1,TRBD1,TGTGCCAGCAGCGCACCGACCGGGACAGGGGGCCCGAACACTGAAGCTTTCTTT,CASSAPTGTGGPNTEAFF
NA,TRBV4-1,TRBJ2-3,TRBD1,TGCGCCAGCAGCCGGCTGCCGGGGACAGTTACAGATACGCAGTATTTT,CASSRLPGTVTDTQYF
NA,TRBV5-1,TRBJ2-5,NA,TGCGCCAGCTCACGTAGCCAAGAGACCCAGTACTTC,CASSRSQETQYF
NA,TRBV5-1,TRBJ2-2,NA,TGCGCCAGCAGCTTGGCAGTCCCGAACACCGGGGAGCTGTTTTTT,CASSLAVPNTGELFF
NA,TRBV30,TRBJ1-5,NA,TGTGCCTGGAGTCCACTTGGAACAGGGATCCAGCCCCAGCATTTT,CAWSPLGTGIQPQHF
NA,TRBV11-2,TRBJ2-1,NA,TGTGCCAGCAGCTTAGCATGGCAGAACAATGAGCAGTTCTTC,CASSLAWQNNEQFF
NA,TRBV7-9,TRBJ1-4,NA,TGTGCCAGCAGCCTGCGGGTCTTGGCCGAAAATGAAAAACTGTTTTTT,CASSLRVLAENEKLFF
NA,TRBV9,TRBJ2-4,TRBD2,TGTGCCAGCAGCGTAGGAATCGGGGGGGGAGACATTCAGTACTTC,CASSVGIGGGDIQYF
NA,TRBV18,TRBJ1-2,TRBD1,TGTGCCAGCTCACCGGACAGGAAAGAAAGAGGCTACACCTTC,CASSPDRKERGYTF
once,TRBV5-1,TRBJ2-2,NA,TGCGCCAGCAGCTTGATCGGGACTCCGAACACCGGGGAGCTGTTTTTT,CASSLIGTPNTGELFF
NA,TRBV5-1,TRBJ2-5,TRBD1,TGCGCCAGCAGCGCGACAGGGGGCGTAGAGACCCAGTACTTC,CASSATGGVETQYF
NA,TRBV10-2,TRBJ2-3,NA,TGCGCCATTGGACAGACCACAGATACGCAGTATTTT,CAIGQTTDTQYF
NA,TRBV15,TRBJ2-5,NA,TGTGCCACCAGCAGAGCGAAGGGACTAGAGACCCAGTACTTC,CATSRAKGLETQYF
NA,TRBV6-6,TRBJ1-5,TRBD1,TGTGCCAGCAGATCGACAGGGGATCATCAGCCCCAGCATTTT,CASRSTGDHQPQHF
once,TRBV2,TRBJ2-1,NA,TGTGCCAGCAGATTGGGTAGGGACTTCTACAATGAGCAGTTCTTC,CASRLGRDFYNEQFF
NA,TRBV10-1,TRBJ2-3,NA,TGCGCCAGCAGGGCTTCGGTGAGCACAGATACGCAGTATTTT,CASRASVSTDTQYF
NA,TRBV7-3,TRBJ2-2,TRBD2,TGTGCCAGTCGGACTAGCGGGGGGCTAAACACCGGGGAGCTGTTTTTT,CASRTSGGLNTGELFF
NA,TRBV18,TRBJ2-5,TRBD1,TGTGCCAGCTCACCTCCGCCAACAGGGGTAGAGACCCAGTACTTC,CASSPPPTGVETQYF
NA,TRBV3-1/TRBV3-2,TRBJ1-6,NA,TGTGCCAGCAGCCAACTACAGGCCGCCGTCTATAATTCACCCCTCCACTTT,CASSQLQAAVYNSPLHF
NA,TRBV9,TRBJ1-1,NA,TGTGCCAGCAGCCCGAGTGGGGTCTCTGAAGCTTTCTTT,CASSPSGVSEAFF
NA,TRBV6-5,TRBJ2-5,TRBD2,TGTGCCAGCGGACTAGCGGGGGGCCGGAGTGAGACCCAGTACTTC,CASGLAGGRSETQYF
NA,TRBV24-1,TRBJ1-4,TRBD1,TGTGCCACCAGTCCCGGGACAGGGGGCGAAAAACTGTTTTTT,CATSPGTGGEKLFF
NA,TRBV2,TRBJ2-3,NA,TGTGCCAGCAACAGGGATGGGGGGGCTGGAGATACGCAGTATTTT,CASNRDGGAGDTQYF
NA,TRBV6-1,TRBJ1-4,NA,TGTGCCAGCAGTGGGGCGGGACTTTCCTTGAATGAAAAACTGTTTTTT,CASSGAGLSLNEKLFF
NA,TRBV6-4,TRBJ2-3,NA,TGTGCCAGCAGTGACAGGGTAGGAGATACGCAGTATTTT,CASSDRVGDTQYF
NA,TRBV3-1/TRBV3-2,TRBJ1-6,NA,TGTGCCAGCAGCCTCCGCCGGGGGGGCCGCTCCTATAATTCACCCCTCCACTTT,CASSLRRGGRSYNSPLHF
NA,TRBV3-1/TRBV3-2,TRBJ2-2,TRBD2,TGTGCCAGCACCGATGGCGGGGGGGCTACCGGGGAGCTGTTTTTT,CASTDGGGATGELFF
NA,TRBV3-1/TRBV3-2,TRBJ1-5,NA,TGTGCCAGCAGCCAGCTGGGGGAGCCCCAGCATTTT,CASSQLGEPQHF
NA,TRBV27,TRBJ1-2,NA,TGTGCCAGCAGTTTAATTCCCGGGGGGCCATGGGACTATGGCTACACCTTC,CASSLIPGGPWDYGYTF
NA,TRBV2,TRBJ1-2,NA,TGTGCCAGCAGTGAATTAGCACCCTATGGCTACACTTTC,CASSELAPYGYTF
NA,TRBV9,TRBJ2-2,NA,TGTGCCAGCAGCCCCCAAATGAGGAACACCGGGGAGCTGTTTTTT,CASSPQMRNTGELFF
NA,TRBV21-1,TRBJ2-1,NA,TGTGCCAGCAGCAACGGGACAGGGGGGAACAATGAGCAGTTCTTC,CASSNGTGGNNEQFF
NA,TRBV19,TRBJ2-5,NA,TGTGCCAGTAGCAGGAACCAAGAGACCCAGTACTTC,CASSRNQETQYF
NA,TRBV18,TRBJ1-1,NA,TGTGCCAGCTCACCGCGGACGATAAACTTGAACACTGAAGCTTTCTTT,CASSPRTINLNTEAFF
once,TRBV19,TRBJ2-1,NA,TGTGCCAGTAGTACCCAATGGGGGGCGAATGAGCAGTTCTTC,CASSTQWGANEQFF
NA,TRBV2,TRBJ1-6,NA,TGTGCCAGCAGTGATGGGGGGTATAATTCACCCCTCCACTTT,CASSDGGYNSPLHF